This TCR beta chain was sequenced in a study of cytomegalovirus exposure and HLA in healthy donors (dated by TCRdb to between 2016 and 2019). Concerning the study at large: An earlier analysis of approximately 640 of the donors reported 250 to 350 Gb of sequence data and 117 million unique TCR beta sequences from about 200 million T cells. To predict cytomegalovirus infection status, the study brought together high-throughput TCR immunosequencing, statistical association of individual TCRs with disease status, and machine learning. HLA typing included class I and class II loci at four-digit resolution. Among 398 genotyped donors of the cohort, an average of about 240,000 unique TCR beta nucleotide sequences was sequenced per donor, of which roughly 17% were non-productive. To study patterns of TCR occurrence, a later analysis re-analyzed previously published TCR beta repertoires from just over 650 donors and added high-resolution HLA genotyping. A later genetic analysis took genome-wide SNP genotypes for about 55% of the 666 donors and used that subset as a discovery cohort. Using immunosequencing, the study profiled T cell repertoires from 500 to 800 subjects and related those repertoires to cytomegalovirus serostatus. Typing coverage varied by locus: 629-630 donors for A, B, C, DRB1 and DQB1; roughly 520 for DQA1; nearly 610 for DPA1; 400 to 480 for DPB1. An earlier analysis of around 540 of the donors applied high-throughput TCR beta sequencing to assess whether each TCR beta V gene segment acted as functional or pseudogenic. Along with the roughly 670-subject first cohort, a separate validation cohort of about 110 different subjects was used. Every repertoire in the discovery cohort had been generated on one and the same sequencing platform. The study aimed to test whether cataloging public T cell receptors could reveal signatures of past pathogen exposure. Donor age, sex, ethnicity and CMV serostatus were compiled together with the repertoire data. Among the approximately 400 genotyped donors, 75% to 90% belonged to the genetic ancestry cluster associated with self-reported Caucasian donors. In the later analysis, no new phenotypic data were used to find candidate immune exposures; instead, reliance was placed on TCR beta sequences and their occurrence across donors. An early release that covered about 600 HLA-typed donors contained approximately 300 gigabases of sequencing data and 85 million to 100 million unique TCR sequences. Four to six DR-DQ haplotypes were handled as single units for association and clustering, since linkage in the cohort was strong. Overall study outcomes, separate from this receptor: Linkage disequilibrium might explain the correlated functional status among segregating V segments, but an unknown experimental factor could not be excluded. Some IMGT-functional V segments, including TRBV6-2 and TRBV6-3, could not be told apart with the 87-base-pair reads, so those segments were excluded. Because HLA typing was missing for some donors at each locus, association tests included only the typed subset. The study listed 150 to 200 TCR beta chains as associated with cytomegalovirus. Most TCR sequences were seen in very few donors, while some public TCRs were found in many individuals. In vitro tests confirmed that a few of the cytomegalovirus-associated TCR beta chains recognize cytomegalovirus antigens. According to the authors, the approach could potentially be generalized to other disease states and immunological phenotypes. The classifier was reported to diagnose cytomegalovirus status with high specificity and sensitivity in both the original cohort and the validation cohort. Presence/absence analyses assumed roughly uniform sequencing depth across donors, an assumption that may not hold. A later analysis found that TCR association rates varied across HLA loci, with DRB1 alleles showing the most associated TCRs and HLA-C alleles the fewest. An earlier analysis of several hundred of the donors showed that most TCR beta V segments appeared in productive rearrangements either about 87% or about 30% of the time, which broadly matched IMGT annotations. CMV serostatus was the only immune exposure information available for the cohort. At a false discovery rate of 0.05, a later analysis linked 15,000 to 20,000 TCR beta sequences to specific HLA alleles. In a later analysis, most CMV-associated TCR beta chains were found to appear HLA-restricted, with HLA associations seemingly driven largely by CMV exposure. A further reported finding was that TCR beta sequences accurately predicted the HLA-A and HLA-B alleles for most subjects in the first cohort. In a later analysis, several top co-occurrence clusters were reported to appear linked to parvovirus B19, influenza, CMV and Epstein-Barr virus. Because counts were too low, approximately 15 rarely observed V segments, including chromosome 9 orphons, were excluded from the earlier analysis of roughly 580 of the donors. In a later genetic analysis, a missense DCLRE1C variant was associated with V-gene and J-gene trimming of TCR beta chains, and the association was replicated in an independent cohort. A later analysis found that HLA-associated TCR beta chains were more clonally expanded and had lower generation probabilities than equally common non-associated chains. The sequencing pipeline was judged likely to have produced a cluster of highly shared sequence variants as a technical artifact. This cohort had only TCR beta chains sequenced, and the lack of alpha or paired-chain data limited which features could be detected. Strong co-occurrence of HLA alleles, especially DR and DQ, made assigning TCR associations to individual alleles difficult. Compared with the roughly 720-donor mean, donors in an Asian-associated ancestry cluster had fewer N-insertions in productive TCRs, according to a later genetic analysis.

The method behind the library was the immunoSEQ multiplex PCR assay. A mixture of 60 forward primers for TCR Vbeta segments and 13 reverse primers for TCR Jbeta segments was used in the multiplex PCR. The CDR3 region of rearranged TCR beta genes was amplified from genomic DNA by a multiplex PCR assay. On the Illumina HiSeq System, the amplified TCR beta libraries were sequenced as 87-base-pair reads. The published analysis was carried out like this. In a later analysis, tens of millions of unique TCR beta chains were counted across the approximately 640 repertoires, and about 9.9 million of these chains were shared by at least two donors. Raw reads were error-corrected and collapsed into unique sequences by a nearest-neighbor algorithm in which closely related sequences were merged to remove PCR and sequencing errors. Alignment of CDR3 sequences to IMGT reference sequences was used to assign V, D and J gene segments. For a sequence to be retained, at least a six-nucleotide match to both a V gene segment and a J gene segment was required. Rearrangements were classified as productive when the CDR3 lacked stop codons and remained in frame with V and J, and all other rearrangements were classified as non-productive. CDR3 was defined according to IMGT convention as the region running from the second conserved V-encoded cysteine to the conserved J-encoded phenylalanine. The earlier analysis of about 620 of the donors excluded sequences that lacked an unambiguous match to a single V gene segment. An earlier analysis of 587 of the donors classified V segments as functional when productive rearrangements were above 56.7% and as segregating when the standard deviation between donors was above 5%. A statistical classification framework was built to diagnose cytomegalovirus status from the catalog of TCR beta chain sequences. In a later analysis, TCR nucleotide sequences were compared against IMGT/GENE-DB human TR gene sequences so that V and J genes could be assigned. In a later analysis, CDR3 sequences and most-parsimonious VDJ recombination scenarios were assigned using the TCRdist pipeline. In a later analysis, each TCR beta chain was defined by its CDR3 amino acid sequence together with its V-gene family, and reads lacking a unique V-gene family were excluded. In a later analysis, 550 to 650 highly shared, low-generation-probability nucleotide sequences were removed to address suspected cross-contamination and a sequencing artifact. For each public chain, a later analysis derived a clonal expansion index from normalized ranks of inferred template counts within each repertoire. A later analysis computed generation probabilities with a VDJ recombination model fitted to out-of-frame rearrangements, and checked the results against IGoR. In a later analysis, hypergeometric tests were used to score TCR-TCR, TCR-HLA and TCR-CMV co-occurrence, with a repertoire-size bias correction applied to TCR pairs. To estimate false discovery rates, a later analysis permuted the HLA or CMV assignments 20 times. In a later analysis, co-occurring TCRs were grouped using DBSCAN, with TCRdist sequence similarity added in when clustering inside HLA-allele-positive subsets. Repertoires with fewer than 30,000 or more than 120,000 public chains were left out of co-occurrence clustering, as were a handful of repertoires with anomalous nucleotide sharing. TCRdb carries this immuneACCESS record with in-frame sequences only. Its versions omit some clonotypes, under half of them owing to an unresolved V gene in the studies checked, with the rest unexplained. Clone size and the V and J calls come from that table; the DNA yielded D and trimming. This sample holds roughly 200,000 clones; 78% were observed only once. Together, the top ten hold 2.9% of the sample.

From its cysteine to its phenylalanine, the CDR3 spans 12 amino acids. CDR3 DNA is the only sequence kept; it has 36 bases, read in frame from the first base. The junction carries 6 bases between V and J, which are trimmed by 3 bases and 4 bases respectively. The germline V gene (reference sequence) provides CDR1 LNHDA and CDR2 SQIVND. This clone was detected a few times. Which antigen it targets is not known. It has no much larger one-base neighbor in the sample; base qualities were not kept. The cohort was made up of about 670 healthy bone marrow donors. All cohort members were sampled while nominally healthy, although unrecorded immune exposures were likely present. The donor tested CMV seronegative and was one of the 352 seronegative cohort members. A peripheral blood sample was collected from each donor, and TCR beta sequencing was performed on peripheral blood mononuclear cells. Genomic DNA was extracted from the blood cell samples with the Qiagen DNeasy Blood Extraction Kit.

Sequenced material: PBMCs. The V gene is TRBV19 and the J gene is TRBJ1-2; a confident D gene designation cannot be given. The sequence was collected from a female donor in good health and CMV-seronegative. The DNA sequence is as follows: TGTGCCAGTAGTATCTCCGGCTATGGCTACACCTTC. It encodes CASSISGYGYTF.